The entry that follows covers one T cell receptor beta chain sequence. 300 ng DNA, tens of thousands of T cell genomes, went into unsorted PBMC replicate PCRs. Methods used by the authors: Filtering differed since immunoSEQ provided only junctions, with no quality scores. Some clones are missing from TCRdb's copy, which holds only in-frame ones; the method was immunoSEQ multiplex PCR. V, J and clone size were drawn from that table, and D and trimming were deduced from the DNA. The sample consists of about 460,000 clones, 75% to 80% of them appearing once. The source of the sample is a study of shared clonotypes between healthy human individuals. Overall study: Participating donors consisted of a couple of women and three men aged 18 to 49.

The CDR3 runs 12 residues. From germline, CDR1 is MNHNS and CDR2 SASEGT. Between the trimmed V and J ends, which lost 1 base and 9 bases, there was a span of 9 bases. The chain combines TRBV6-1 with TRBJ1-2; maybe TRBD1 (5 bases). This TCR came from a woman between 40 and 50 years old in good health. Some clones in this sample may be carry-over from other donors' samples. The source material was PBMCs. Here the CDR3 reads CASSEEAGSYTF. For the CDR3, the DNA is TGTGCCAGCAGTGAAGAGGCAGGGAGCTACACCTTC.